A selection of T cell receptor beta chains follows, all from one sample in a study of breast tumors, draining lymph nodes, adjacent tissues. A single record per CDR3 protein comes from TCRdb applying MiXCR to the multiplex PCR reads. Among approximately 45,000 distinct CDR3 sequences listed, under 25% were seen once. The sequenced sample was breast tumor tissue. These receptors came from a female donor with breast cancer. Some clones in this sample may be carry-over from other donors' samples. Both conserved end residues are part of each CDR3. The order of the fields is clone size, J gene, D gene, V gene, CDR3 protein, CDR3 DNA. A D gene is named only where the DNA matches it firmly. Clone size is stated in some rows and not others, as once, few, many or a class when expanded.

>medium-sized|TRBJ1-2|TRBD1|TRBV5-1
CASSTGQGVYGYTF
TGCGCCAGCAGCACCGGACAGGGAGTCTATGGCTACACCTTC
>many|TRBJ1-3|TRBD1|TRBV2
CASSQGQGGGNTIYF
TGTGCCAGCAGTCAAGGACAGGGAGGTGGAAACACCATATATTTT
>many|TRBJ1-2|-|TRBV6-1
CASSDNYGYTF
TGTGCCAGCTCGGATAACTATGGCTACACCTTC
>many|TRBJ2-3|-|TRBV11-2
CASSLEWQLTDTQYF
TGTGCCAGCAGCTTAGAATGGCAGCTCACAGATACGCAGTATTTT
>many|TRBJ1-4|TRBD1|TRBV20-1
CSAEQGEKLFF
TGCAGTGCTGAACAGGGGGAAAAACTGTTTTTT
>-|TRBJ2-1|TRBD2|TRBV7-7
CAGSEAGGPYNEQFF
TGTGCCGGCAGCGAAGCGGGGGGGCCCTACAATGAGCAGTTCTTC
>few|TRBJ2-7|TRBD2|TRBV6-2/TRBV6-3
CASSYSSAGGYYEQYF
TGTGCCAGCAGTTACTCATCGGCGGGAGGATACTACGAGCAGTACTTC
>many|TRBJ1-5|TRBD1|TRBV20-1
CSTGQGINQPQHF
TGCAGTACGGGACAGGGCATCAATCAGCCCCAGCATTTT
>many|TRBJ2-7|TRBD1|TRBV5-1
CASSLQDRGFDEQYF
TGCGCCAGCAGCTTGCAGGACAGGGGGTTCGACGAGCAGTACTTC
>many|TRBJ2-7|-|TRBV2
CASSTRFLSSYEQYF
TGTGCCAGCAGTACTAGGTTCCTCAGCTCCTACGAGCAGTACTTC
>many|TRBJ1-2|-|TRBV24-1
CATSDVGQSYGYTF
TGTGCCACCAGTGATGTAGGACAGAGCTATGGCTACACCTTC
>-|TRBJ2-3|-|TRBV5-1
CASSPHLQGRPLTDTQYF
TGCGCCAGCAGCCCTCATTTACAGGGGAGGCCACTCACAGATACGCAGTATTTT
>-|TRBJ1-2|-|TRBV20-1
CSARGGDGYTF
TGCAGTGCCCGGGGAGGGGATGGCTACACCTTC
>many|TRBJ1-5|TRBD1|TRBV28
CASSPKGQTTNQPQHF
TGTGCCAGCAGCCCTAAGGGACAGACGACCAATCAGCCCCAGCATTTT
>many|TRBJ1-2|-|TRBV29-1
CSVANIDYGYTF
TGCAGCGTTGCCAACATAGACTATGGCTACACCTTC
>many|TRBJ2-5|-|TRBV4-1
CASSRPGALETQYF
TGCGCCAGCAGCCGCCCCGGGGCGTTGGAGACCCAGTACTTC
>many|TRBJ1-5|TRBD1|TRBV10-2
CASGTGGTDQPQHF
TGCGCCAGCGGAACAGGGGGCACGGATCAGCCCCAGCATTTT
>many|TRBJ1-4|-|TRBV6-6
CASRRAGREKLFF
TGTGCCAGCAGAAGGGCAGGGCGTGAAAAACTGTTTTTT
>-|TRBJ1-1|-|TRBV9
CASSLAYGGSAEAFF
TGTGCCAGCAGCTTAGCGTATGGGGGTTCAGCTGAAGCTTTCTTT
>few|TRBJ2-3|TRBD2|TRBV6-5
CASSSVGTSGFTDTQYF
TGTGCCAGCAGTTCCGTTGGGACTAGCGGCTTCACAGATACGCAGTATTTT
>-|TRBJ1-1|-|TRBV12-3/TRBV12-4
CASFVTGGTEAFF
TGTGCCAGCTTTGTTACGGGGGGGACTGAAGCTTTCTTT
>few|TRBJ2-7|TRBD1|TRBV18
CASSPGTGFNEQYF
TGTGCCAGCTCACCCGGGACAGGGTTCAACGAGCAGTACTTC
>many|TRBJ2-7|-|TRBV15
CATRRDRGRLYF
TGTGCCACCAGAAGAGATAGGGGGAGACTGTACTTC
>few|TRBJ2-1|TRBD2|TRBV6-2/TRBV6-3
CHKGGLAEYNEQFF
TGTCATAAAGGGGGACTAGCGGAATACAATGAGCAGTTCTTC
>-|TRBJ1-2|-|TRBV6-1
CASSEWRCGYTF
TGTGCCAGCAGTGAATGGAGATGTGGCTACACCTTC
>-|TRBJ1-5|-|TRBV28
CASISQDQPQHF
TGTGCCAGCATTTCCCAAGATCAGCCCCAGCATTTT
>-|TRBJ2-2|-|TRBV28
CASSLSLDSNTGELFF
TGTGCCAGCAGTTTATCCTTAGACAGTAACACCGGGGAGCTGTTTTTT
>many|TRBJ1-2|TRBD1|TRBV11-1
CASSPRDRAVSGYTF
TGTGCCAGCAGCCCGAGGGACAGGGCAGTGAGTGGCTACACCTTC
>many|TRBJ2-7|TRBD2|TRBV3-1
CASSQYLAGGVYEQYF
TGTGCCAGCAGCCAGTACCTAGCGGGAGGTGTGTACGAGCAGTACTTC
>many|TRBJ1-2|-|TRBV27
CASSSRENYGYTF
TGTGCCAGCAGTTCCAGGGAAAACTATGGCTACACCTTC
>many|TRBJ2-1|TRBD1|TRBV3-1
CASSRGTGSNEQFF
TGTGCCAGCAGCCGCGGGACAGGATCCAATGAGCAGTTCTTC
>large|TRBJ2-7|TRBD1|TRBV5-1
CASSLVPGASGGGEQYF
TGCGCCAGCAGCTTGGTGCCAGGTGCGTCAGGGGGCGGGGAGCAGTACTTC
>many|TRBJ2-3|-|TRBV10-2
CASSESGDTQYF
TGCGCCAGCAGTGAGTCGGGAGATACGCAGTATTTT
>-|TRBJ2-7|-|TRBV28
CASSLFAGAYEQYF
TGTGCCAGCAGTTTATTTGCAGGGGCATACGAGCAGTACTTC
>-|TRBJ1-6|-|TRBV6-6
CASSYSTTGNNSPLHF
TGTGCCAGTAGTTACTCGACAACAGGGAATAATTCACCCCTCCACTTT
>few|TRBJ2-1|TRBD1|TRBV24-1
CATSDTLGQGKTYNEQFF
TGTGCCACCAGTGATACCCTAGGACAGGGGAAAACCTACAATGAGCAGTTCTTC
>few|TRBJ2-7|TRBD1|TRBV20-1
CSASDRAYEQYF
TGCAGTGCGTCGGACAGGGCCTACGAGCAGTACTTC
>many|TRBJ2-3|-|TRBV7-2
CASSFEWLSTDTQYF
TGTGCCAGCAGCTTCGAGTGGCTATCCACAGATACGCAGTATTTT
>-|TRBJ2-7|-|TRBV10-3
CAISESGYEQYF
TGTGCCATCAGTGAGTCAGGGTACGAGCAGTACTTC
>many|TRBJ1-4|-|TRBV20-1
CSARYGHPELFF
TGCAGTGCTAGATACGGCCATCCGGAACTGTTTTTT
>many|TRBJ2-3|-|TRBV6-6
CASSYFSGGTDTQYF
TGTGCCAGCAGTTACTTTAGCGGAGGCACAGATACGCAGTATTTT
>many|TRBJ1-2|TRBD1|TRBV5-6
CASSPGQVTYGYTF
TGTGCCAGCAGCCCAGGACAGGTCACCTATGGCTACACCTTC
>many|TRBJ1-2|-|TRBV6-1
CASSEVMEGYTF
TGTGCCAGCAGTGAAGTGATGGAAGGCTACACCTTC
>-|TRBJ1-1|-|TRBV5-6
CASSLSAGASGWAEAFF
TGTGCCAGCAGCTTGTCGGCAGGGGCTTCAGGGTGGGCTGAAGCTTTCTTT
>many|TRBJ1-3|-|TRBV27
CASSPRGAGNTIYF
TGTGCCAGCAGTCCTAGGGGGGCTGGAAACACCATATATTTT
>many|TRBJ2-7|-|TRBV20-1
CSARESGTVSYEQYF
TGCAGTGCTAGAGAGTCCGGGACTGTCTCCTACGAGCAGTACTTC
>-|TRBJ2-1|TRBD2|TRBV10-2
CACRYGSGTYEQFF
TGCGCCTGCAGATATGGCAGCGGGACGTATGAGCAGTTCTTC
>many|TRBJ1-2|-|TRBV4-1
CASSPLGPGGGAGGYTF
TGCGCCAGCAGCCCCTTGGGCCCTGGGGGGGGTGCTGGTGGCTACACCTTC
>many|TRBJ1-5|-|TRBV28
CASSFGDFGNQPQHF
TGTGCCAGCAGTTTCGGGGATTTCGGCAATCAGCCCCAGCATTTT
>many|TRBJ2-3|TRBD2|TRBV6-4
CASSDGPSGGADTQYF
TGTGCCAGCAGTGATGGTCCTAGCGGGGGGGCAGATACGCAGTATTTT
>few|TRBJ1-1|TRBD1|TRBV5-1
CASSWGGQGMNTEAFF
TGCGCCAGCAGCTGGGGGGGACAGGGGATGAACACTGAAGCTTTCTTT
>many|TRBJ1-2|TRBD1|TRBV5-1
CASSSGQGVYGYTF
TGCGCCAGCAGCAGCGGACAGGGGGTGTATGGCTACACCTTC
>many|TRBJ2-5|TRBD2|TRBV20-1
CSARGTSTGIGTQYF
TGCAGTGCTAGGGGGACTAGTACGGGCATCGGGACCCAGTACTTC
>many|TRBJ2-2|-|TRBV7-9
CASSLQGVELFF
TGTGCCAGCAGCTTGCAAGGGGTGGAGCTGTTTTTT
>few|TRBJ2-5|TRBD2|TRBV19
CASSKTTSGGSVQYF
TGTGCCAGTAGCAAAACGACTAGCGGGGGAAGTGTCCAGTACTTC
>-|TRBJ2-4|-|TRBV12-3/TRBV12-4
CASGEQNIQYF
TGTGCCAGCGGCGAGCAAAACATTCAGTACTTC
>many|TRBJ1-5|-|TRBV2
CASRPQGAGKPQHF
TGTGCCAGCAGGCCACAGGGTGCTGGGAAGCCCCAGCATTTT
>-|TRBJ2-7|-|TRBV7-2
CASSLNAGHYEQYF
TGTGCCAGCAGCTTAAATGCGGGCCACTACGAGCAGTACTTC